The next 29 T cell receptor beta chains were all read from a single sample in a study of shared clonotypes between healthy human individuals. Clones were sequenced by immunoSEQ multiplex PCR, and TCRdb holds only the in-frame ones, with some missing. The sample includes 450,000 to 700,000 clones, roughly 95% seen only once; the top ten take 0.11%. Naive CD8 isolation took CD45RO-negative cells positively selected for CCR7 and excluded terminally differentiated effector memory CD45RA+ cells. The specimen was naive CD8+ T cells sorted from blood. Every receptor here comes from a woman in her twenties or thirties in good health.

The chain uses TRBV28 and TRBJ1-5; weak D call: TRBD1 (6 bases). The CDR3 is 15 amino acids. Trimming left V 6 bases short and J 5 bases short, with 17 bases between. Germline CDR1 MDHEN, CDR2 SYDVKM. The CDR3 nucleotides read TGTGCCAGCAGCACCAAACAGGGTTATTATCAGCCCCAGCATTTT. This encodes CASSTKQGYYQPQHF. Based on the CDR3 plus reference TRBV28 and TRBJ1-5, the full variable domain is DVKVTQSSRYLVKRTGEKVFLECVQDMDHENMFWYRQDPGLGLRLIYFSYDVKMKEKGDIPEGYSVSREKKERFSLILESASTNQTSMYLCASSTKQGYYQPQHFGDGTRLSIL.

The chain combines TRBV10-3 with TRBJ2-1, with D uncertain. Trimming pared 0 bases from V and 9 bases from J, leaving 6 bases between. Germline-derived CDR1 and CDR2 are ENHRY and SYGVKD. This CDR3 is built from 12 residues. The CDR3 loop reads CAISESDSEQFF. CDR3 nucleotides: TGTGCCATCAGTGAGTCCGATTCTGAGCAGTTCTTC.

The chain couples TRBV9 to TRBJ2-1; no firm D call. CDR1 and CDR2 from the germline V gene are SGDLS and YYNGEE. CDR3 length: 13 residues. The V end was cut by 3 bases, the J end by 10 bases, with 14 bases between. CDR3 loop: CASSDTGLGEQFF. As DNA, the CDR3 is TGTGCCAGCAGCGACACGGGTCTTGGGGAGCAGTTCTTC.

The gene calls are TRBV27 and TRBJ2-1, with a tentative D call TRBD1 (6 bases). Looked up from germline, CDR1 is MNHEY and CDR2 is SMNVEV (reference sequence). This CDR3 region has 16 residues. V lost 2 bases and J lost 1, with 12 bases in between. As DNA, the CDR3 is TGTGCCAGCAGTTTACACGGACAGCTGTCCTACAATGAGCAGTTCTTC. Its protein product is CASSLHGQLSYNEQFF.

The gene calls are TRBV14 and TRBJ2-7, with D tentatively TRBD1 (6 bases). In germline, CDR1 is SGHDN, CDR2 FVKESK. Trimming removed 2 bases at V and 2 bases at J, with 22 bases between. This CDR3 comprises 18 residues. The CDR3 DNA reads TGTGCCAGCAGCCAACATCCGGGACACTCAGAATCGCCCTACGAGCAGTACTTC. Encoded protein: CASSQHPGHSESPYEQYF. Supplemented by reference TRBV14 and TRBJ2-7, the full variable domain reads EAGVTQFPSHSVIEKGQTVTLRCDPISGHDNLYWYRRVMGKEIKFLLHFVKESKQDESGMPNNRFLAERTGGTYSTLKVQPAELEDSGVYFCASSQHPGHSESPYEQYFGPGTRLTVT.

The sample holds a few counts of this clone. The gene calls are TRBV4-1 and TRBJ1-1; D gene unclear. V was cut by 1 base and J by 0 bases, with 6 bases left in between. Looked up from germline, CDR1 is MGHRA and CDR2 is YSYEKL. This CDR3 is 14 amino acids long. CDR3 loop: CASSQAELNTEAFF. Here the CDR3 DNA reads TGCGCCAGCAGCCAAGCGGAATTGAACACTGAAGCTTTCTTT.

The rearrangement links TRBV6-4 to TRBJ2-1, with TRBD2 identical over 14 bases. The CDR3 has 15 amino acids. J gave up 8 bases and V 6 bases, and 6 bases lay outside the gene matches. Germline-derived CDR1 and CDR2 are MRHNA and SNTAGT. The CDR3 DNA follows: TGTGCCAGCAGCGGACTAGCGGGAGGTCGGGATGAGCAGTTCTTC. Translating it yields CASSGLAGGRDEQFF.

The gene calls are TRBV5-6 and TRBJ2-3; D is perhaps TRBD1 (6 bases). V gave up 1 base and J gave up 1 base, with 10 bases separating them. CDR3 size: 15 residues. CDR1 and CDR2 (germline): SGHDT, YYEEEE. CDR3 in DNA: TGTGCCAGCAGCTTGTATGGGGGCCGCACAGATACGCAGTATTTT. It is translated as CASSLYGGRTDTQYF. The whole variable domain, filled in from reference TRBV5-6 and TRBJ2-3, reads DAGVTQSPTHLIKTRGQQVTLRCSPKSGHDTVSWYQQALGQGPQFIFQYYEEEERQRGNFPDRFSGHQFPNYSSELNVNALLLGDSALYLCASSLYGGRTDTQYFGPGTRLTVL.

The rearrangement links TRBV7-6 to TRBJ2-1, with TRBD2 matching 11 bases. Losses at the gene ends were 7 bases for V and 2 bases for J; bases not matched to a gene: 4. Germline CDR1 SGHVS, CDR2 FNYEAQ. The length of the CDR3 is 15 residues. The CDR3 DNA follows: TGTGCCAGCACCGGGACTAGCGGTACCTACAATGAGCAGTTCTTC. This codes for CASTGTSGTYNEQFF.

Regarding this clone: Within the sample, other DNA sequences also encode this same CDR3. The CDR3 here is CASSISPNTEAFF. DNA of the CDR3: TGTGCCAGTAGTATTTCCCCCAACACTGAAGCTTTCTTT. V is TRBV19 and J is TRBJ1-1, with no clear D. The CDR3 sequence is 13 residues long. The germline gives CDR1 LNHDA, CDR2 SQIVND (reference sequence). Trimming shortened V by 3 bases and J by 2 bases, and 7 bases separated the two germline ends.

The rearrangement uses TRBV10-2 and TRBJ2-3; 12 bases fit TRBD2. Germline values: CDR1 WSHSY, CDR2 SAAADI. V trimming: 6 bases; J trimming: 5 bases; junction bases outside the gene matches: 12. The CDR3 length is 17 residues. CDR3 sequence: CASRITSGRPLQDTQYF. The CDR3 coding sequence is TGCGCCAGCAGAATCACTAGCGGGAGGCCACTACAAGATACGCAGTATTTT.

This clone appeared once. The gene calls are TRBV27 and TRBJ1-5, with 8 positions matching TRBD1. Germline values: CDR1 MNHEY, CDR2 SMNVEV (reference sequence). V trimming: 5 bases; J trimming: 9 bases; junction bases outside the gene matches: 18. CDR3 size: 17 residues. CDR3 DNA sequence: TGTGCCAGCAGTCCATACTCGGGACAGGCTAATATTCGGCCCCAGCATTTT. Translated, it gives CASSPYSGQANIRPQHF.

A single count supports this clone. This rearrangement joins TRBV7-3 to TRBJ1-1; D call uncertain. Germline V gene data show CDR1 as SGHTA and CDR2 as FQGTGA. The CDR3 totals 13 residues. The V gene lost 4 bases and the J gene lost 0 bases, with 6 bases spanning the gap. Here the CDR3 DNA reads TGTGCCAGCAGCTGGGGTTTGAACACTGAAGCTTTCTTT. Translating it yields CASSWGLNTEAFF.

The chain uses TRBV28 and TRBJ1-2, with 9 bases matching TRBD1. This CDR3 contains 18 residues. Germline V lookup: CDR1 MDHEN, CDR2 SYDVKM. The V and J ends lost 5 bases and 0 bases, in that order; junction bases with no gene match: 13. The CDR3 DNA is TGTGCCAGCAGTAATATAAAACTGGGACAGGGCTCTAACTATGGCTACACCTTC. It is translated as CASSNIKLGQGSNYGYTF.

On this clone: Distinct nucleotide sequences in the sample also encode this CDR3. The chain links TRBV5-4 to TRBJ2-5; D not certain. CDR3 length: 13 amino acids. Per the germline V gene, CDR1 is SGHNT and CDR2 is YYREEE (reference sequence). V was shortened by 4 bases and J by 1 base, with 8 bases between the two germline ends. The CDR3 here is CASSPEAQETQYF. In nucleotides, the CDR3 is TGTGCCAGCAGCCCAGAGGCCCAAGAGACCCAGTACTTC.

The genes are TRBV2 and TRBJ1-1; D unresolved. The CDR3 is made up of 14 amino acids. Per germline, CDR1 SNHLY and CDR2 FYNNEI. The V end lost 3 bases, the J end lost 0 bases, and 8 bases lay between the germline ends. CDR3 sequence reads: CASSDLQLNTEAFF. CDR3 bases: TGTGCCAGCAGTGATTTACAGTTGAACACTGAAGCTTTCTTT.

The rearrangement links TRBV27 to TRBJ2-2; D ambiguous. Trimming took off 6 bases at V and 8 bases at J, with 10 bases between the two ends. The CDR3 covers 12 residues. From germline, CDR1 is MNHEY and CDR2 SMNVEV (reference sequence). The CDR3 is CASSPLSGELFF. The CDR3 coding sequence is TGTGCCAGCAGCCCACTTTCGGGGGAGCTGTTTTTT.

The chain combines TRBV19 with TRBJ1-1; D perhaps matches TRBD1 (5 bases). The CDR3 extends over 15 amino acids. The V gene's germline CDR1 is LNHDA and CDR2 SQIVND (reference sequence). The V end was cut by 3 bases, the J end by 4 bases, with 15 bases between. The CDR3 protein is CASSIAGQGTTEAFF. The CDR3, as DNA: TGTGCCAGTAGTATTGCAGGCCAGGGTACCACTGAAGCTTTCTTT.

The chain joins TRBV9 to TRBJ2-1; D perhaps matches TRBD1 (6 bases). This CDR3 is built from 15 residues. Germline V gene data show CDR1 as SGDLS and CDR2 as YYNGEE. V lost 2 bases to trimming and J lost 2 bases, with 11 bases between them. The chain's CDR3 is CASSVSGGPYNEQFF. The CDR3, as DNA: TGTGCCAGCAGCGTTTCTGGGGGCCCCTACAATGAGCAGTTCTTC.

The V call is TRBV25-1, the J call TRBJ2-1, with D possibly being TRBD1 (5 bases). CDR1 MGHDK and CDR2 SYGVNS come from the germline V gene. The CDR3 is 15 residues long. The ends were cut back, 4 bases at V and 8 bases at J, with 18 bases in the middle. The CDR3 is CASSVPRVTHHEQFF. In DNA, the CDR3 is TGTGCCAGCAGTGTACCCAGGGTTACACACCATGAGCAGTTCTTC.

The chain links TRBV5-4 to TRBJ1-1, with 11 bases aligning to TRBD1. The CDR3 spans 18 residues. J was trimmed by 3 bases and V by 4 bases; bases with no gene match: 14. Per germline, CDR1 SGHNT and CDR2 YYREEE (reference sequence). The CDR3 DNA follows: TGTGCCAGCAGCCCCCCAGGACAGGGGGCGGTTGGAGACACTGAAGCTTTCTTT. The encoded protein is CASSPPGQGAVGDTEAFF.

CDR3 protein: CASSQRASGGYNEQFF. The CDR3 region has the DNA TGCGCCAGCAGCCAACGTGCTAGCGGGGGTTACAATGAGCAGTTCTTC. The rearrangement links TRBV4-1 to TRBJ2-1, with 10 positions matching TRBD2. Germline assignment: CDR1 MGHRA and CDR2 YSYEKL. The CDR3 spans 16 residues. With V trimmed by 2 bases and J by 4 bases, 5 bases remained unmatched.

The rearrangement links TRBV2 to TRBJ1-1; D is unclear. The V gene's germline CDR1 is SNHLY and CDR2 FYNNEI. Trimming pared 4 bases from V and 11 bases from J, leaving 14 bases between. The CDR3 is 12 amino acids. CDR3 DNA sequence: TGTGCCAGCAGTGGTAGGTTGGGTGGCGCTTTCTTT. Amino acids: CASSGRLGGAFF.

The chain is built from TRBV27 and TRBJ2-1; D unresolved. V lost 4 bases to trimming and J lost 2 bases, with 12 bases between them. This CDR3 is built from 15 residues. CDR1 and CDR2 (germline): MNHEY, SMNVEV (reference sequence). CDR3 in DNA: TGTGCCAGCAGTTCTCCCCCCAGCGCCTACAATGAGCAGTTCTTC. Amino acid sequence: CASSSPPSAYNEQFF.

Here the CDR3 reads CASSLLGTSGNNEQFF. The CDR3 region has the DNA TGTGCCAGCAGTTTACTAGGGACTAGCGGAAACAATGAGCAGTTCTTC. This chain connects TRBV27 to TRBJ2-1, with 11 bases that match TRBD2. Germline CDR1 reads MNHEY; CDR2 reads SMNVEV (reference sequence). The junction had 5 bases not matched to a gene; V was cut back by 2 bases and J by 5 bases. This CDR3 has 16 residues.

J is TRBJ2-5 and V is TRBV29-1; D possibly corresponds to TRBD2 (5 bases). The germline V gene has CDR1 SQVTM and CDR2 ANQGSEA. The CDR3 extends over 15 amino acids. V was trimmed by 8 bases and J by 0 bases, leaving 19 bases between them. CDR3 coding DNA: TGCAGCTCCGTCGTTTCTAGCAAGTACCAAGAGACCCAGTACTTC. Its protein product is CSSVVSSKYQETQYF.

J is TRBJ2-1 and V is TRBV6-5; 14 bases agree with TRBD2. Per the germline V gene, CDR1 is MNHEY and CDR2 is SVGAGI. Germline trimming cut 7 bases from V and 7 bases from J; bases unmatched to any gene: 6. CDR3 length equals 15 residues. CDR3 sequence reads: CASTRGLAGVNEQFF. The CDR3 DNA reads TGTGCCAGCACCCGGGGACTAGCGGGAGTTAATGAGCAGTTCTTC.

The genes are TRBV11-3 and TRBJ2-7; D gene ambiguous. CDR3 length equals 15 residues. The V gene lost 1 base and the J gene lost 5 bases, with 15 bases spanning the gap. The V gene's germline CDR1 is SGHNT and CDR2 YENEEA. The DNA for the CDR3 is TGTGCCAGCAGCTTAGGTCGGCTAGGCGTCGACGAGCAGTACTTC. Translating it yields CASSLGRLGVDEQYF.

In this sample, this clone turned up once. Additional DNA sequences in this sample encode the identical CDR3. This chain uses TRBV19 with TRBJ2-5; D ambiguous. The CDR3 has 11 residues. Trimming pared 3 bases from V and 1 base from J, leaving 0 bases between. Germline V gene sequence: CDR1 LNHDA, CDR2 SQIVND (reference sequence). CDR3 region: CASSIQETQYF. The CDR3, as DNA: TGTGCCAGTAGTATCCAAGAGACCCAGTACTTC.